This passage covers 25 T cell receptor beta chains from one sample sequenced in a study of glioma-infiltrating T cells after dendritic cell vaccination. The time point here: after dendritic cell vaccination, including at tumor progression/relapse. The assay was immunoSEQ multiplex PCR, and TCRdb's table has in-frame clones only and misses some. The data contain more than 20,000 clones, around nine tenths of them seen just once; the ten biggest clones take up just under 3%. The source material was blood, sampled after dendritic cell vaccination. The receptors were gathered from a human donor with glioblastoma.

V gene TRBV7-4 combines with J gene TRBJ1-6, with 11 nucleotides matching TRBD1. The J segment lost 9 bases and the V segment lost 3 bases, leaving 13 bases of the junction unmatched. This CDR3 is 18 amino acids long. CDR1 and CDR2 from the germline V gene are SGHVT and SQSDAQ. CDR3 DNA sequence: TGTGCCAGCAGCTTCCGGTTTATAACCGGGACAGGGGGTTCACCCCTCCACTTT. Protein sequence: CASSFRFITGTGGSPLHF.

The chain couples TRBV6-6 to TRBJ2-4; 10 bases are a match to TRBD1. J lost 9 bases, V lost 5 bases, and 7 bases had no gene match. The CDR3 is made up of 14 amino acids. Germline assignment: CDR1 MNHNY and CDR2 SVGAGI (reference sequence). The CDR3 sequence is CASSPDRGSPIQYF. The CDR3, as DNA: TGTGCCAGCAGTCCGGACAGGGGGTCCCCCATTCAGTACTTC.

A few counts support this clone. The rearrangement links TRBV27 to TRBJ2-7, with D possibly matching TRBD2 (6 bases). CDR1 and CDR2 from the germline V gene are MNHEY and SMNVEV (reference sequence). The CDR3 loop spans 14 amino acids. The germline V and J ends were trimmed by 4 bases and 2 bases, with 12 bases remaining between them. The CDR3 region is CASSSGLTTYEQYF. CDR3 DNA: TGTGCCAGCAGTTCGGGACTTACAACCTACGAGCAGTACTTC.

V gene TRBV6-1 combines with J gene TRBJ2-5; D is possibly TRBD1 (6 bases). The ends were cut back, 5 bases at V and 0 bases at J, with 7 bases in the middle. Germline-derived CDR1 and CDR2 are MNHNS and SASEGT. This CDR3 is built from 13 residues. CDR3 amino acids: CASSQGNQETQYF. In DNA, the CDR3 is TGTGCCAGCAGTCAGGGGAACCAAGAGACCCAGTACTTC.

V gene TRBV19 combines with J gene TRBJ1-6, with 8 bases that match TRBD1. This CDR3 is built from 13 residues. Unmatched junction bases numbered 2, after V lost 5 bases and J lost 8 bases. Germline V gives CDR1 LNHDA, CDR2 SQIVND (reference sequence). CDR3 coding DNA: TGTGCCAGTAGTGGACAGGGCCATTCACCCCTCCACTTT. Amino acids: CASSGQGHSPLHF.

The CDR3 sequence is CASSLFRGSTDTQYF. CDR3 nucleotides: TGTGCCAGCAGCTTATTCAGGGGGAGCACAGATACGCAGTATTTT. This chain uses TRBV5-8 with TRBJ2-3; 7 nucleotides line up with TRBD1. The germline CDR1 and CDR2 sequences are SGHTS and YDEGEE. J was trimmed by 0 bases and V by 2 bases; bases with no gene match: 3. There are 15 residues in the CDR3.

Of note for this clone: Its ends do not fully match the called genes, so a read error is possible. The same CDR3 can be traced to other DNA sequences in this sample. Here the CDR3 DNA reads TGCGCCAGCAGGGGGCCCCAAAATAATTCCCCCCTCCACTTT. Its translation: CASRGPQNNSPLHF. This rearrangement joins TRBV23-1 to TRBJ1-6, with D tentatively TRBD1 (5 bases). TRBV23-1 is flagged as an ORF with uncertain function. The CDR3 runs 14 residues.

The CDR3 sequence: CASSIGHEVNSPLHF. The CDR3 region has the DNA TGTGCCAGTAGTATAGGGCACGAGGTCAATTCACCCCTCCACTTT. V is TRBV19 and J is TRBJ1-6; D call uncertain. Trimming shortened V by 1 base and J by 7 bases, and 11 bases separated the two germline ends. Per germline, CDR1 LNHDA and CDR2 SQIVND (reference sequence). CDR3 size: 15 residues.

The chain couples TRBV27 to TRBJ2-5; D perhaps matches TRBD1 (6 bases). The CDR3 spans 13 residues. Germline lookup yields CDR1 MNHEY and CDR2 SMNVEV (reference sequence). The V gene lost 3 bases and the J gene lost 2 bases, with 7 bases spanning the gap. In DNA form, the CDR3 reads TGTGCCAGCAGTTTCAGGGGACAAGAGACCCAGTACTTC. Encoded protein: CASSFRGQETQYF.

V gene TRBV10-1 combines with J gene TRBJ2-1; D possibly corresponds to TRBD1 (6 bases). CDR3 length equals 15 residues. Trimming stripped 2 bases from V and 0 bases from J, with 8 bases between. CDR1 is WNHNN and CDR2 is SYGVQD in the germline V gene (reference sequence). CDR3 region: CASSETGSSYNEQFF. Here the CDR3 DNA reads TGCGCCAGCAGTGAGACAGGGAGCTCCTACAATGAGCAGTTCTTC.

The sample holds a few counts of this clone. The rearrangement links TRBV4-1 to TRBJ1-4; the match to TRBD1 covers 10 bases. Looked up from germline, CDR1 is MGHRA and CDR2 is YSYEKL. The CDR3 runs 17 residues. Unmatched junction bases numbered 9, after V lost 4 bases and J lost 4 bases. CDR3 in DNA: TGCGCCAGCAGCCTGAGACAGGGGGCGAAGGGTAATGAAAAACTGTTTTTT. Translating it yields CASSLRQGAKGNEKLFF.

The chain employs TRBV5-8 and TRBJ1-1, with D possibly matching TRBD1 (6 bases). In germline, CDR1 is SGHTS, CDR2 YDEGEE. The CDR3 has 18 amino acids. V was shortened by 4 bases and J by 0 bases, with 22 bases between the two germline ends. The CDR3 nucleotides read TGTGCCAGCAGCCTGTCCGGACAGATAACGACCTTGAACACTGAAGCTTTCTTT. This codes for CASSLSGQITTLNTEAFF.

This clone was detected a few times. The V and J genes are TRBV2 and TRBJ1-6; 7 bases fit TRBD1. V lost 6 bases to trimming and J lost 7 bases; unmatched junction nucleotides: 9. Germline CDR1 is SNHLY and CDR2 is FYNNEI. The CDR3 sequence is 15 residues long. CDR3 nucleotide sequence: TGTGCCAGCAGGGGCAGGGGGGATGCGAATTCACCCCTCCACTTT. Its protein product is CASRGRGDANSPLHF.

The chain joins TRBV11-2 to TRBJ2-7, with 9 bases identical to TRBD2. Trimming at V came to 1 base and at J to 0 bases, leaving 7 bases not matched to a gene. The CDR3 runs to 17 residues. Looked up from germline, CDR1 is SGHAT and CDR2 is FQNNGV. The CDR3 DNA sequence: TGTGCCAGCAGCTTAGGTAGCGGGGGCCCCAGCTCCTACGAGCAGTACTTC. Its protein product is CASSLGSGGPSSYEQYF.

The rearrangement joins TRBV6-1 to TRBJ1-1; no clear D. CDR3 size: 14 residues. CDR1 and CDR2 (germline): MNHNS, SASEGT. V lost 5 bases, J lost 1 base, and 11 bases lay in between. CDR3 sequence reads: CASSSGVSNTEAFF. Here the CDR3 DNA reads TGTGCCAGCAGTTCTGGAGTGTCGAACACTGAAGCTTTCTTT.

This rearrangement joins TRBV11-3 to TRBJ2-3; no definite D call. The V end was cut by 2 bases, the J end by 8 bases, with 11 bases between. Germline V gene data show CDR1 as SGHNT and CDR2 as YENEEA. This CDR3 is 13 amino acids long. CDR3 loop: CASSLNTVATQYF. The CDR3 DNA reads TGTGCCAGCAGCTTAAATACGGTAGCTACGCAGTATTTT.

The chain joins TRBV29-1 to TRBJ2-5, with D perhaps matching TRBD1 (5 bases). The germline V and J ends were trimmed by 0 bases and 0 bases, with 5 bases remaining between them. The CDR3 is made up of 13 amino acids. Per the germline V gene, CDR1 is SQVTM and CDR2 is ANQGSEA. CDR3 nucleotides: TGCAGCGTTGAAGAGGACAACCAAGAGACCCAGTACTTC. Translated, it gives CSVEEDNQETQYF.

This clone was seen only once. J is TRBJ2-7 and V is TRBV21-1; the table's D call TRBD2 went unverified against the DNA. TRBV21-1 is a pseudogene. CDR3 length: 14 amino acids. In nucleotides, the CDR3 is TGTGCCAGCAGTCTTCTGACTAGCTCCTACGAGCAGTACTTC. Its protein is CASSLLTSSYEQYF.

The chain links TRBV9 to TRBJ2-3; D might be TRBD1 (6 bases). V was shortened by 0 bases and J by 0 bases, with 8 bases between the two germline ends. Germline lookup yields CDR1 SGDLS and CDR2 YYNGEE. CDR3 length: 15 residues. As DNA, the CDR3 is TGTGCCAGCAGCGTAGACAGGGAAAGCACAGATACGCAGTATTTT. Translated: CASSVDRESTDTQYF. The full variable domain, in which reference TRBV9 and TRBJ2-3 provide the parts outside the CDR3, is DSGVTQTPKHLITATGQRVTLRCSPRSGDLSVYWYQQSLDQGLQFLIQYYNGEERAKGNILERFSAQQFPDLHSELNLSSLELGDSALYFCASSVDRESTDTQYFGPGTRLTVL.

This sequence joins TRBV29-1 and TRBJ2-5; the match to TRBD1 covers 8 bases. V shed 8 bases and J 5 bases; nucleotides not matched to a gene: 7. This CDR3 has 12 residues. Germline V gene data show CDR1 as SQVTM and CDR2 as ANQGSEA. Here the CDR3 reads CSLRTGLETQYF. The CDR3 DNA reads TGCAGCCTTCGGACAGGGCTCGAGACCCAGTACTTC. Filled out from reference TRBV29-1 and TRBJ2-5, the complete variable domain reads SAVISQKPSRDICQRGTSLTIQCQVDSQVTMMFWYRQQPGQSLTLIATANQGSEATYESGFVIDKFPISRPNLTFSTLTVSNMSPEDSSIYLCSLRTGLETQYFGPGTRLLVL.

The CDR3 region is CASSLGQKNIQYF. CDR3 DNA: TGTGCCAGCAGCTTGGGACAGAAAAACATTCAGTACTTC. The V and J genes are TRBV5-5 and TRBJ2-4; D might be TRBD1 (5 bases). The CDR3 runs to 13 residues. Per the germline V gene, CDR1 is SGHKS and CDR2 is YYEKEE (reference sequence). V gave up 0 bases and J gave up 4 bases, with 5 bases separating them.

The chain employs TRBV10-3 and TRBJ2-1; TRBD2 aligns across 8 bases. Trimming at V came to 2 bases and at J to 5 bases, leaving 5 bases not matched to a gene. The germline V gene encodes CDR1 ENHRY and CDR2 SYGVKD. There are 15 residues in the CDR3. CDR3 region: CAISEGAGENNEQFF. The CDR3 bases are TGTGCCATCAGTGAGGGAGCGGGGGAAAACAATGAGCAGTTCTTC.

V usage is TRBV5-6 and J usage is TRBJ2-7; a weak D match, TRBD1 (6 bases). The CDR3 covers 16 residues. Between the trimmed V and J ends, which lost 2 bases and 4 bases, there was a span of 19 bases. The germline V gene encodes CDR1 SGHDT and CDR2 YYEEEE. The CDR3 nucleotides are TGTGCCAGCAGCTTCTGGGCAGGGGTGCGGCCATACGAGCAGTACTTC. Translating gives CASSFWAGVRPYEQYF.

This clone was picked up one time. The chain uses TRBV21-1 and TRBJ2-3; the table assigns TRBD2, which was not confirmed against the DNA. TRBV21-1 is an annotated pseudogene. This CDR3 has 14 amino acids. CDR3 amino acids: CASSKERGGDTQYF. Written as DNA, the CDR3 is TGTGCCAGCAGCAAAGAAAGGGGAGGAGATACGCAGTATTTT.

This clone came up a few times. The chain has TRBV6-5 and TRBJ2-3; 10 bases match TRBD1. With 6 bases clipped from V and 2 bases from J, the junction kept 5 bases outside the gene matches. Germline CDR1 and CDR2: MNHEY and SVGAGI. This CDR3 region has 15 residues. The CDR3, as DNA: TGTGCCAGCAGGGGACAGGGGCGAAACACAGATACGCAGTATTTT. Translated: CASRGQGRNTDTQYF.